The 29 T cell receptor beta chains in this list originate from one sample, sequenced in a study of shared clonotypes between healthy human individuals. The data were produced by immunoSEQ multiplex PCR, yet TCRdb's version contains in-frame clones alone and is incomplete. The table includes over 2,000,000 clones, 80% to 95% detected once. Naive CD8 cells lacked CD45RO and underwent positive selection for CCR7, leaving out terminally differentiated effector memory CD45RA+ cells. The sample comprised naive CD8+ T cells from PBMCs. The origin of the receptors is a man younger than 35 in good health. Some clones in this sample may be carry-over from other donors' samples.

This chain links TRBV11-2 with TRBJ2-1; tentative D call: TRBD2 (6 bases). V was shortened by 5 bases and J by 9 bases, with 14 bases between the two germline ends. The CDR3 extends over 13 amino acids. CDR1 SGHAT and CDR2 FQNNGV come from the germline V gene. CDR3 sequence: CASSPGFGGEQFF. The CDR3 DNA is TGTGCCAGCAGCCCCGGTTTCGGGGGTGAGCAGTTCTTC.

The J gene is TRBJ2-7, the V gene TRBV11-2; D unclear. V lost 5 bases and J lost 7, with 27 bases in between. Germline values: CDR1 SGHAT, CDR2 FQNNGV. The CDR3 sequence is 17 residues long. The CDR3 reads CASSPTSPGWSAEEQYF. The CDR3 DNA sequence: TGTGCCAGCAGCCCAACCTCCCCTGGGTGGAGCGCGGAAGAGCAGTACTTC.

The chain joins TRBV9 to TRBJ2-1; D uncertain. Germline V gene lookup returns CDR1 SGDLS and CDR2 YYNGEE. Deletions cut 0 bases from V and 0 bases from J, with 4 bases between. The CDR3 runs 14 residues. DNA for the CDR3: TGTGCCAGCAGCGTAGAACCCTCCTACAATGAGCAGTTCTTC. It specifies CASSVEPSYNEQFF.

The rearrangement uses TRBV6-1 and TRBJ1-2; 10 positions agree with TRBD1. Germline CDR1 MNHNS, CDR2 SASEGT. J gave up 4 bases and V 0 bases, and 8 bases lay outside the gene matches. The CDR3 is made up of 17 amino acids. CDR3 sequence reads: CASSEALPRTGGYGYTF. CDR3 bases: TGTGCCAGCAGTGAAGCGCTTCCCCGGACAGGGGGCTATGGCTACACCTTC.

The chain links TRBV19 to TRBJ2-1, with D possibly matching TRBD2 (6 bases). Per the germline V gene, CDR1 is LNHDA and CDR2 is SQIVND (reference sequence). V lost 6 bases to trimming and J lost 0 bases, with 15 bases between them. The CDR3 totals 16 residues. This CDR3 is CASSLAGLGSYNEQFF. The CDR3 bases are TGTGCCAGTAGCCTCGCGGGACTCGGCTCCTACAATGAGCAGTTCTTC.

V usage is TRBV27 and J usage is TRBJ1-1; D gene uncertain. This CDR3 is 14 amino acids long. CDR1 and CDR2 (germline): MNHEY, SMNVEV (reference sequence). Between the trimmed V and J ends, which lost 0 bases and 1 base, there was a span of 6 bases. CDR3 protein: CASSLSMGNTEAFF. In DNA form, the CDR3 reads TGTGCCAGCAGTTTATCGATGGGGAACACTGAAGCTTTCTTT.

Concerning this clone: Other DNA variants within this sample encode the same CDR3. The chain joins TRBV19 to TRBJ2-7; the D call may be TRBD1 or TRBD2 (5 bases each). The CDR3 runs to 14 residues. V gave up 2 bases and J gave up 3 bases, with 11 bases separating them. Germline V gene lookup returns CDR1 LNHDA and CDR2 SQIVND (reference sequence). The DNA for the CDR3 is TGTGCCAGTAGTATATATTCAGGGAGCTACGAGCAGTACTTC. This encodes CASSIYSGSYEQYF.

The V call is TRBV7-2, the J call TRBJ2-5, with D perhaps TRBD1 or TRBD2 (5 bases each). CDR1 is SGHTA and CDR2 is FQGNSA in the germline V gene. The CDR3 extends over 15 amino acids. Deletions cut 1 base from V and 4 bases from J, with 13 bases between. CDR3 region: CASSLVGVSGETQYF. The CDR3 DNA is TGTGCCAGCAGCTTAGTGGGGGTATCGGGAGAGACCCAGTACTTC. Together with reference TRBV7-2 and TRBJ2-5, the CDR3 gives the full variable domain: GAGVSQSPSNKVTEKGKDVELRCDPISGHTALYWYRQSLGQGLEFLIYFQGNSAPDKSGLPSDRFSAERTGGSVSTLTIQRTQQEDSAVYLCASSLVGVSGETQYFGPGTRLLVL.

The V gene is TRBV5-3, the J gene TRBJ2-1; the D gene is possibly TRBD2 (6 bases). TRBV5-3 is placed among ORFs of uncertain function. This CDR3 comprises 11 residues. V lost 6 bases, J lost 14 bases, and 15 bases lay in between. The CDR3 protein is CARKGGLAEFF. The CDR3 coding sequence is TGTGCCAGAAAAGGCGGGTTAGCGGAGTTCTTC.

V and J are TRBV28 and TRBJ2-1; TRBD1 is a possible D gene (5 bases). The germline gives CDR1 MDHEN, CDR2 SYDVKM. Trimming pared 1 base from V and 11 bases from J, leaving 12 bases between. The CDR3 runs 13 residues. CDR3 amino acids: CASSLFRDSQQFF. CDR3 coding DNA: TGTGCCAGCAGTTTATTCCGCGACAGTCAGCAGTTCTTC.

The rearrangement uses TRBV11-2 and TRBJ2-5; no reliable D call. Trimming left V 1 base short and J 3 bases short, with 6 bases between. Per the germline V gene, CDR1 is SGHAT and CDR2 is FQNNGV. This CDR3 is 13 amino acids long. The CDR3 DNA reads TGTGCCAGCAGCTTAGCTGCAGAAGAGACCCAGTACTTC. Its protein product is CASSLAAEETQYF.

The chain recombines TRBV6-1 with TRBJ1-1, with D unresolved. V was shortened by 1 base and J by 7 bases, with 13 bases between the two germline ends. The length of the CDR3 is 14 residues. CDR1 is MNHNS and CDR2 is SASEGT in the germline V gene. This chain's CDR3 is CASSEGYGWDEAFF. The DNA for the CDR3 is TGTGCCAGCAGTGAAGGGTACGGATGGGATGAAGCTTTCTTT.

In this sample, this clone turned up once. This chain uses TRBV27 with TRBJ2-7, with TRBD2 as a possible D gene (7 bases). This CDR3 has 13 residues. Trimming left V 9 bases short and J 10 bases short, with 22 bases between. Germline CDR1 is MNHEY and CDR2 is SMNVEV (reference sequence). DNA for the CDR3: TGTGCCAGTTCCGAGAGTAAGGGGGGGATACAGTACTTC. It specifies CASSESKGGIQYF.

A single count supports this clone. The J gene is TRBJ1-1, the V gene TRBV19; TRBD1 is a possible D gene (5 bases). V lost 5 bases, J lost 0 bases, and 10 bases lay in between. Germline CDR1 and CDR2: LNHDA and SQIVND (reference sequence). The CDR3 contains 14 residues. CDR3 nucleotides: TGTGCCAGTAGTGTCAGGGAGTTGAACACTGAAGCTTTCTTT. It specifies CASSVRELNTEAFF.

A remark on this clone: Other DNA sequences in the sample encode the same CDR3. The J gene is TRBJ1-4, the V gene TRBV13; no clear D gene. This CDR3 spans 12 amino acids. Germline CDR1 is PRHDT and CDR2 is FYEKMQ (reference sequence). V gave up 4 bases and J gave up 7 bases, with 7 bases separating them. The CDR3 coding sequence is TGTGCCAGCAGCTGGGGAGCTGAAAAACTGTTTTTT. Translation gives CASSWGAEKLFF.

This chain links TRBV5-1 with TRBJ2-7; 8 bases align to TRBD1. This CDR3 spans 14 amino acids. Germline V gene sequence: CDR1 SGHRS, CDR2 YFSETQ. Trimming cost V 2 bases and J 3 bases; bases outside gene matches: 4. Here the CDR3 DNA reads TGCGCCAGCAGCTTACGGACAGGGAACTACGAGCAGTACTTC. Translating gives CASSLRTGNYEQYF.

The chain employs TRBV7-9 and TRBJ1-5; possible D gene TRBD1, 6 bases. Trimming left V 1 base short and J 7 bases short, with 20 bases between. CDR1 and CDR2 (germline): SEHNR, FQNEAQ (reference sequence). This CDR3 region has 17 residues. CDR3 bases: TGTGCCAGCAGCTTAGGGTTATCGCGCAGGGGAGACCAGCCCCAGCATTTT. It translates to CASSLGLSRRGDQPQHF.

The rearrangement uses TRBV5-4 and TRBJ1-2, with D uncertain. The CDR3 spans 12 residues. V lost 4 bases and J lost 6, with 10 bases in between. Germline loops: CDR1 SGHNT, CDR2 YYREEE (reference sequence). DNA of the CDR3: TGTGCCAGCAGCGCGTACACGGATGGCTACACCTTC. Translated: CASSAYTDGYTF.

This chain's CDR3 is CASSKQNRERVLYGYTF. The CDR3 region has the DNA TGTGCCAGCAGCAAACAGAACCGGGAGCGGGTCCTTTATGGCTACACCTTC. V and J are TRBV21-1 and TRBJ1-2. TRBV21-1 is annotated as a pseudogene. The CDR3 covers 17 residues.

CDR3 region: CASSLEGVIEAFF. DNA of the CDR3: TGCGCCAGCAGCTTGGAAGGGGTTATCGAAGCTTTCTTT. The rearrangement joins TRBV5-1 to TRBJ1-1, with a possible D match to TRBD1 (5 bases). The V gene's germline CDR1 is SGHRS and CDR2 YFSETQ. The CDR3 totals 13 residues. Trimming left V 0 bases short and J 8 bases short, with 11 bases between. Full variable domain (remainder filled in from reference TRBV5-1 and TRBJ1-1): KAGVTQTPRYLIKTRGQQVTLSCSPISGHRSVSWYQQTPGQGLQFLFEYFSETQRNKGNFPGRFSGRQFSNSRSEMNVSTLELGDSALYLCASSLEGVIEAFFGQGTRLTVV.

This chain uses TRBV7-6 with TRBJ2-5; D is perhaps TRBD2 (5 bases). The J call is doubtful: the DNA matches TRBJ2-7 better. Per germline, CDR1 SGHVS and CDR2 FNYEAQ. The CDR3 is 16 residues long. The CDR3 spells CASSLAASLYSYEQYF. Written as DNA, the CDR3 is TGTGCCAGCAGCTTAGCGGCTAGCCTATACTCCTACGAGCAGTACTTC.

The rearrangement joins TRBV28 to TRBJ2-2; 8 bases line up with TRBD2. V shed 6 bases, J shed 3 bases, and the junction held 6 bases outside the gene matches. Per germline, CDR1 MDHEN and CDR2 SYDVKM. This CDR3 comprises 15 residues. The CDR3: CASSQGLAYTGELFF. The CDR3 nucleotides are TGTGCCAGCAGCCAAGGACTAGCTTACACCGGGGAGCTGTTTTTT. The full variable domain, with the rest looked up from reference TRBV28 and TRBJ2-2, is DVKVTQSSRYLVKRTGEKVFLECVQDMDHENMFWYRQDPGLGLRLIYFSYDVKMKEKGDIPEGYSVSREKKERFSLILESASTNQTSMYLCASSQGLAYTGELFFGEGSRLTVL.

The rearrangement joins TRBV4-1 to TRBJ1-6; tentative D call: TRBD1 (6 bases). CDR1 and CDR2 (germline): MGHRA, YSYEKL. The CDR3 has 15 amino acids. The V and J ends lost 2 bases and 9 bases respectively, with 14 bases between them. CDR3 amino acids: CASSQRDNRGSPLHF. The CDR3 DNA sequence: TGCGCCAGCAGCCAACGGGACAATAGGGGTTCACCCCTCCACTTT.

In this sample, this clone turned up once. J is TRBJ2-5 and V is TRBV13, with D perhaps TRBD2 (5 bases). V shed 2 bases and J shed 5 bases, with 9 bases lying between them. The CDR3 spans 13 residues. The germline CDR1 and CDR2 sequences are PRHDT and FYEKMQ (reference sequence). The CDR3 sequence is CASSLTGGETQYF. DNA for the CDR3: TGTGCCAGCAGCTTAACGGGCGGGGAGACCCAGTACTTC.

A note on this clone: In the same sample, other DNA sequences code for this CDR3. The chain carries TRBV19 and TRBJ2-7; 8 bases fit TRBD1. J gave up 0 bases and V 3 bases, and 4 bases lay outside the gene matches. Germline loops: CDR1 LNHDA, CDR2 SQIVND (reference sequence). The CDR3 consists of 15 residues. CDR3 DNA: TGTGCCAGTAGTATCCCCGGACAGGGCTCCTACGAGCAGTACTTC. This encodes CASSIPGQGSYEQYF.

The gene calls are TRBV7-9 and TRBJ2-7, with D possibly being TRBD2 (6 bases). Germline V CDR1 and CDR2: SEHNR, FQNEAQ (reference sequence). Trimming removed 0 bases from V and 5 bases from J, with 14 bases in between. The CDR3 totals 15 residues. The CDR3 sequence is CASSLARSGEDEQYF. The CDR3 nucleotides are TGTGCCAGCAGCTTAGCTAGGTCCGGGGAGGACGAGCAGTACTTC. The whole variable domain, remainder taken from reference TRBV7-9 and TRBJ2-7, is DTGVSQNPRHKITKRGQNVTFRCDPISEHNRLYWYRQTLGQGPEFLTYFQNEAQLEKSRLLSDRFSAERPKGSFSTLEIQRTEQGDSAMYLCASSLARSGEDEQYFGPGTRLTVT.

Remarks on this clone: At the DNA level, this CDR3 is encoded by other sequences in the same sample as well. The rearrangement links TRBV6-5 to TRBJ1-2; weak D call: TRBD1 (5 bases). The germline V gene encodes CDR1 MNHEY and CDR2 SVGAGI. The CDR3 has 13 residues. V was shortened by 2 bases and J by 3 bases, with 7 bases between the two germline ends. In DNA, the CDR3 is TGTGCCAGCAGTTACCCGGGGGACTATGGCTACACCTTC. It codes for CASSYPGDYGYTF.

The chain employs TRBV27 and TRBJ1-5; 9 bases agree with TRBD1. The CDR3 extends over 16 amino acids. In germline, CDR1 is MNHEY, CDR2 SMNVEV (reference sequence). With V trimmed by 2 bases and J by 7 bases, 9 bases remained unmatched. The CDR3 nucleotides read TGTGCCAGCAGTTTAGACGGGACAGGGTCCCGACAGCCCCAGCATTTT. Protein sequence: CASSLDGTGSRQPQHF.

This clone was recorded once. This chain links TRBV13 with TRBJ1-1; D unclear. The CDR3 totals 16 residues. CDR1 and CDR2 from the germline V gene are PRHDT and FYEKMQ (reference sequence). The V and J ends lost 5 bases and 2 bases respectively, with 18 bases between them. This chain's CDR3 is CASSATPRARNTEAFF. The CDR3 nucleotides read TGTGCCAGCAGCGCAACCCCCCGCGCGAGAAACACTGAAGCTTTCTTT. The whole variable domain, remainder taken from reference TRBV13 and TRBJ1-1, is AAGVIQSPRHLIKEKRETATLKCYPIPRHDTVYWYQQGPGQDPQFLISFYEKMQSDKGSIPDRFSAQQFSDYHSELNMSSLELGDSALYFCASSATPRARNTEAFFGQGTRLTVV.